Sequencing of this T cell receptor beta chain was carried out in a study of Graves' ophthalmopathy and Graves' hyperthyroidism listed by TCRdb under 2018. With regard to the full study: Hyperthyroidism was defined as stable when no progression to ophthalmopathy occurred within 18 months of follow-up. The study used signatures of the TCR beta repertoire to tell Graves' ophthalmopathy apart from Graves' hyperthyroidism and to predict which patients would progress to ophthalmopathy. To explore V-J signatures that separate ophthalmopathy from hyperthyroidism, a discovery set of about 100 patients was enrolled, consisting of 43 with ophthalmopathy and about 60 with stable hyperthyroidism. Following sample collection, hyperthyroidism patients were given methimazole at a starting dose of 30 mg daily, and ophthalmopathy patients were given high-dose intravenous methylprednisolone. In more than five hyperthyroidism patients, the T-cell repertoires found in thyroid tissue were compared with those found in blood. In total, 135 blood samples were TCR-sequenced: 40 to 45 ophthalmopathy, around 75 hyperthyroidism and around 17 hyperthyroidism-to-ophthalmopathy patients. The independent validation cohort included 18 to 20 hyperthyroidism patients plus 17 patients who later progressed from hyperthyroidism to ophthalmopathy. On the study overall, not on this receptor specifically: Among expanded thyroid clonotypes with frequency above 0.001, most also showed up in blood, which suggests that blood repertoires may reflect the thyroid immune response. No statistical method was used to predetermine the sample size, and group allocation was not hidden from the investigators. In validation, the model predicted ophthalmopathy progression with about 71% sensitivity and around 72% specificity; fewer than 15 predicted patients were CT-confirmed with GO in a median of 6.5 months. Ophthalmopathy was separated from stable hyperthyroidism by the 13-signature model with about 90% sensitivity and 81% to 83% specificity in cross-validation and with 80%/75% in the test set.

For repertoire sequencing, TCR beta CDR3 regions were amplified from RNA transcripts. HTBI primers and the Qiagen OneStep RT-PCR kit were used in a first-round RT-PCR, which was followed by a second-round multiplex PCR, size selection and purification. Libraries were sequenced paired-end with 100 bp reads on an Illumina HiSeq2000. Per the original workflow: SOAPnuke was used to process the reads, removing any read that contained adapters or uncalled bases, had a mean Phred below 15, or lacked an exact match to the constant primer or identifier. COPE v1.2.5 was used to merge high-quality paired reads. Unique nucleotide sequences were defined as clonotypes and aligned to IMGT TRB V, D and J references using MiTCR v1.1. Only V-J combinations with frequency above 0.0001 were analysed, covering over 99% of repertoires. For each V-J combination, a TCR clonal expansion and chaos score was defined as F50 clonal expansion divided by the chaos observed in the TCRdist matrix. Features were reduced by Welch's t-statistics and random forest to more than 10 V-J combinations, which fed a naive Bayes classifier. Thyroid-blood repertoire similarity was quantified with the Morisita-Horn index. The public reads were quality trimmed at Q25 with fastp and then assembled into clones with MiXCR by TCRdb, keeping productive beta chains. Identical CDR3 proteins give one entry, which carries the most common genes and DNA. The V and J calls come from TCRdb's annotation, not from the publication. The sample yields 450,000 to 600,000 distinct CDR3 sequences; just under 40% were counted once. Roughly 4% of the sample rests with the top ten.

Based on the germline V gene, the CDR1 and CDR2 sequences are SQVTM and ANQGSEA. Inclusive of the bounding cysteine and phenylalanine, the CDR3 is 12 residues long. Only the CDR3 part of the read is kept: 36 bases, read in frame from the first base. Clipping removes 5 bases from V and 7 bases from J, with 7 as the unmatched junction base count. Hyperthyroidism patients were newly diagnosed, were aged 18 to 65 years, and had a disease duration under 2 months. Patients with other autoimmune diseases, uncontrolled infections, pregnancy or lactation were excluded from the study. Diagnosis relied on clinical symptoms, serum thyroxine, TRAb, thyroid ultrasound and orbital computed tomography. Trizol reagent was used to extract the total RNA, and its quality was then checked on an Agilent 2100 Bioanalyzer. As to this clonotype: No antigen is known for it. Base qualities are missing; no much larger clone stands one base away.

Sequences were obtained from peripheral blood or thyroid tissue (not recorded which). The source of this sequence is an adult man with Graves' hyperthyroidism. Recombination joined TRBV29-1 with TRBJ2-7, and 8 junction bases match TRBD1. This receptor carries the CDR3 CSVLPTGGEQYF. The bases are TGCAGCGTTCTACCTACAGGGGGTGAGCAGTACTTC.